This is a list of T cell receptor beta chains from one sample in a study of blood T cells in healthy people across ages. Via MiXCR, TCRdb re-called the 5' RACE reads, giving one row per CDR3 protein. The data show 600,000 or so distinct CDR3 sequences, around half seen once. Sequences were obtained from blood. The receptors were gathered from a man aged 80 or over in good health. Each CDR3 is given with its conserved first and last residue. Fields, in order: clone size, CDR3 length, D gene, J gene, V gene, CDR3 protein, CDR3 DNA. The D gene is left open where the match is weak. Rows give clone size only sometimes, using once, few, many, or a class for an expanded clone.

abundance: -
len: 14
d_gene: -
j_gene: TRBJ2-2
v_gene: TRBV6-4
CDR3aa: CASSVQTHTGELFF
CDR3nt: TGTGCCAGCAGTGTACAGACGCACACCGGGGAGCTGTTTTTT

abundance: -
len: 15
d_gene: -
j_gene: TRBJ2-3
v_gene: TRBV25-1
CDR3aa: CASSERRGGTDTQYF
CDR3nt: TGTGCCAGCAGTGAAAGGCGAGGGGGCACAGATACGCAGTATTTT

abundance: -
len: 14
d_gene: TRBD1
j_gene: TRBJ2-5
v_gene: TRBV9
CDR3aa: CASSVDGQGATQYF
CDR3nt: TGTGCCAGCAGCGTAGACGGACAGGGTGCGACCCAGTACTTC

abundance: few
len: 14
d_gene: TRBD2
j_gene: TRBJ2-1
v_gene: TRBV4-1
CDR3aa: CASSPTSGTNEQFF
CDR3nt: TGCGCCAGCAGCCCTACGAGCGGGACGAATGAGCAGTTCTTC

abundance: -
len: 17
d_gene: -
j_gene: TRBJ2-3
v_gene: TRBV27
CDR3aa: CASSLGAPSPTTDTQYF
CDR3nt: TGTGCCAGCAGTTTAGGAGCACCGAGCCCCACTACAGATACGCAGTATTTT

abundance: -
len: 15
d_gene: TRBD1
j_gene: TRBJ1-3
v_gene: TRBV2
CDR3aa: CASRATGAERDTIYF
CDR3nt: TGTGCCAGCAGAGCGACAGGGGCGGAGAGAGACACCATATATTTT

abundance: -
len: 20
d_gene: TRBD2
j_gene: TRBJ2-4
v_gene: TRBV7-9
CDR3aa: CASSSLLTSGSLGAYNEQYF
CDR3nt: TGTGCCAGCAGCTCCCTCCTGACTAGCGGGAGTCTTGGGGCCTACAATGAGCAGTACTTC

abundance: few
len: 16
d_gene: TRBD1
j_gene: TRBJ1-2
v_gene: TRBV29-1
CDR3aa: CSVDFVPGQGVPGYTF
CDR3nt: TGCAGCGTTGATTTCGTCCCGGGACAGGGTGTTCCTGGCTACACCTTC

abundance: -
len: 14
d_gene: -
j_gene: TRBJ2-4
v_gene: TRBV13
CDR3aa: CASSHSGVKNIRYF
CDR3nt: TGTGCCAGCAGCCATAGCGGTGTCAAAAACATTCGGTACTTC

abundance: -
len: 16
d_gene: -
j_gene: TRBJ1-3
v_gene: TRBV7-2
CDR3aa: CASSLFGDNTGNTIYF
CDR3nt: TGTGCCAGCAGCTTATTTGGGGACAACACTGGAAACACCATATATTTT

abundance: few
len: 15
d_gene: TRBD1
j_gene: TRBJ2-7
v_gene: TRBV5-1
CDR3aa: CASRLSGTGDNEQYF
CDR3nt: TGCGCCAGCAGACTCTCCGGGACAGGGGACAACGAGCAGTACTTC

abundance: -
len: 14
d_gene: -
j_gene: TRBJ1-1
v_gene: TRBV7-6
CDR3aa: CAGSPGLWGTEAFF
CDR3nt: TGTGCCGGCAGCCCCGGACTGTGGGGCACTGAAGCTTTCTTT

abundance: -
len: 16
d_gene: -
j_gene: TRBJ2-5
v_gene: TRBV6-6
CDR3aa: CASSLGQLNLPETQYF
CDR3nt: TGTGCCAGCAGTCTCGGACAGTTAAATTTGCCGGAGACCCAGTACTTC

abundance: -
len: 14
d_gene: TRBD1
j_gene: TRBJ2-2
v_gene: TRBV29-1
CDR3aa: CSVTGGLNTGELFF
CDR3nt: TGCAGCGTTACAGGGGGCCTCAACACCGGGGAGCTGTTTTTT

abundance: many
len: 16
d_gene: -
j_gene: TRBJ2-4
v_gene: TRBV6-6
CDR3aa: CASSYVSRVAKNIQYF
CDR3nt: TGTGCCAGCAGTTACGTTAGCCGTGTAGCCAAAAACATTCAGTACTTC

abundance: -
len: 14
d_gene: -
j_gene: TRBJ1-1
v_gene: TRBV12-3/TRBV12-4
CDR3aa: CASSLGGMSTEAFF
CDR3nt: TGTGCCAGCAGTTTAGGGGGTATGAGCACTGAAGCTTTCTTT

abundance: -
len: 15
d_gene: -
j_gene: TRBJ1-3
v_gene: TRBV7-2
CDR3aa: CASSPQTEIGNTIYF
CDR3nt: TGTGCCAGCAGCCCCCAGACAGAGATTGGAAACACCATATATTTT

abundance: few
len: 15
d_gene: -
j_gene: TRBJ2-1
v_gene: TRBV7-3
CDR3aa: CASSPVDGGYNEQFF
CDR3nt: TGTGCCAGCAGCCCCGTCGATGGGGGGTACAATGAGCAGTTCTTC

abundance: few
len: 16
d_gene: -
j_gene: TRBJ2-1
v_gene: TRBV14
CDR3aa: CASSPIFAGAYNEQFF
CDR3nt: TGTGCCAGCAGCCCGATCTTTGCGGGGGCTTACAATGAGCAGTTCTTC

abundance: -
len: 15
d_gene: TRBD1
j_gene: TRBJ1-1
v_gene: TRBV9
CDR3aa: CASSLRQGGNTEAFF
CDR3nt: TGTGCCAGCAGCTTACGACAGGGAGGGAACACTGAAGCTTTCTTT

abundance: -
len: 14
d_gene: TRBD1
j_gene: TRBJ2-3
v_gene: TRBV29-1
CDR3aa: CSALDRTSTDTQYF
CDR3nt: TGCAGCGCCCTGGACAGGACTTCCACAGATACGCAGTATTTT

abundance: -
len: 16
d_gene: TRBD2
j_gene: TRBJ2-1
v_gene: TRBV7-9
CDR3aa: CASSQQKTSSHNEQFF
CDR3nt: TGTGCCAGCAGTCAACAAAAGACTAGCAGCCACAATGAGCAGTTCTTC

abundance: -
len: 14
d_gene: -
j_gene: TRBJ2-5
v_gene: TRBV30
CDR3aa: CAWSVVQGSETQYF
CDR3nt: TGTGCCTGGAGTGTTGTACAGGGATCGGAGACCCAGTACTTC

abundance: once
len: 15
d_gene: -
j_gene: TRBJ2-5
v_gene: TRBV20-1
CDR3aa: CSARNAPAAQETQYF
CDR3nt: TGCAGTGCTAGAAACGCCCCGGCAGCCCAAGAGACCCAGTACTTC

abundance: few
len: 12
d_gene: -
j_gene: TRBJ2-5
v_gene: TRBV29-1
CDR3aa: CSAAGPQETQYF
CDR3nt: TGCAGCGCCGCAGGGCCCCAAGAGACCCAGTACTTC

abundance: many
len: 15
d_gene: TRBD1
j_gene: TRBJ1-2
v_gene: TRBV6-6
CDR3aa: CASSYSSGTGSGYTF
CDR3nt: TGTGCCAGCAGTTACTCGTCGGGGACAGGGTCCGGCTACACCTTC